This T cell receptor (beta chain) is drawn from a study of vaccination and CD4 T cells after COVID-19. Once obtained from cultured CD4+ T cells, the DNA was sequenced using the Oncomine TCR Beta short-read assay. It was from cultured CD4+ T cells that genomic DNA was extracted. TCRdb fed the PCR reads into MiXCR, producing one record per CDR3 protein. The sample includes a few thousand distinct CDR3 sequences, 17% seen only once; the top ten take around 16%. From germline, CDR1 is SGHRS and CDR2 YFSETQ. The CDR3 sequence is 14 residues long. The ends were cut back, 1 base at V and 2 bases at J, with 8 bases in the middle. This clonotype was seen more than once but under ten times. Its target is unknown. The treatment denotes: approximately nine-day PBMC culture with coronavirus spike peptide pools or control peptides (ViraFEST assay). After being plated at two million per well, PBMCs were cultured with approximately 9.4 IU/ml IL-2 and around 9.3 ug/ml peptide pools. Researchers grew the cells for about 10 days and then pulled out CD4+ T cells by negative selection.

The chain is built from TRBV5-1 and TRBJ2-3; no firm D call. The sequence came from a human donor who had recovered from COVID-19. What was sequenced was CD4+ T cells from blood, cultured in vitro. The CDR3 DNA reads TGCGCCAGCAGCTTGAACAGCTACACAGATACGCAGTATTTT. Its protein product is CASSLNSYTDTQYF. The whole variable domain, filled in from reference TRBV5-1 and TRBJ2-3, reads KAGVTQTPRYLIKTRGQQVTLSCSPISGHRSVSWYQQTPGQGLQFLFEYFSETQRNKGNFPGRFSGRQFSNSRSEMNVSTLELGDSALYLCASSLNSYTDTQYFGPGTRLTVL.